Described below is a single T cell receptor beta chain sequence and its context. Profiling relied on immunoSEQ multiplex PCR, and the TCRdb table lists in-frame clones only, not all of them. The table includes a few hundred thousand clones, 88% detected once. This study enrolled people aged about 18 to 95 from around 25 US geographic areas. Up to 2 weeks before entering the study, exposed participants had met a COVID-19 case. These data belong to a study of blood T cell repertoires in COVID-19. Study overall: COVID-19 samples, acute and convalescent, were from the United States, Italy and Spain. Nucleic acid was either cDNA or gDNA, and it came from T cells, B-cell-depleted T cells, or PBMCs.

V was pared by 1 base and J by 5 bases, with 11 bases between. Germline loops: CDR1 SEHNR, CDR2 FQNEAQ (reference sequence). The CDR3 runs 14 residues. This chain joins TRBV7-9 and TRBJ1-1; no clear D. The sequenced sample was PBMCs or T cells enriched from blood (not recorded which). The receptor's source is a woman aged 25 to 39 who had been exposed to COVID-19. The CDR3 DNA sequence: TGTGCCAGCAGCTTAGGGGCAGGTAGGACTGAAGCTTTCTTT. Its protein is CASSLGAGRTEAFF.